Detailed here is one T cell receptor (beta chain). PCR was performed a second time for roughly 6 to 12 cycles using a sample-barcoded 5' primer and a J-beta primer mix. A template-switch adaptor that had 12 random nucleotides put a tag on each cDNA molecule. The yield of each sample was at least 2.5 million CDR3-containing paired-end reads. Each CDR3 protein is one row after TCRdb ran MiXCR on the 5' RACE reads. Seen here are around 870,000 distinct CDR3 sequences, more than 25% observed once, and the top ten hold approximately 15%. Trimming took off 5 bases at V and 5 bases at J, with 14 bases between the two ends. The CDR3 loop spans 14 amino acids. Germline CDR1 is MNHNY and CDR2 is SVGAGI (reference sequence). This specimen comes from a study of blood T cells in healthy people across ages.

The chain has TRBV6-6 and TRBJ2-3, with D possibly matching TRBD2 (5 bases). The clonotype originates from an elderly woman in good health. Sequenced: blood. The CDR3 region has the DNA TGTGCCAGCAGTGACGGTCGGGGTGGAGATACGCAGTATTTT. The encoded protein is CASSDGRGGDTQYF.